The 3 T cell receptor beta chains listed next were all sequenced from one sample in a study of OX40 agonist ivuxolimab in advanced cancers. This table comes from immunoSEQ multiplex PCR, and its TCRdb copy is limited to in-frame clones, with some not included. Of about 47,000 clones listed, about 81% are singletons. Sample: CD4+ or CD8+ T cells sorted from blood, taken in a trial of the OX40 agonist ivuxolimab. All receptors come from an adult with an advanced solid tumor such as melanoma, head and neck, liver or kidney cancer.

By share of the sample, this clone is medium-sized. J is TRBJ2-2 and V is TRBV6-5; no reliable D call. CDR3 size: 12 residues. CDR1 MNHEY and CDR2 SVGAGI come from the germline V gene. Between the trimmed V and J ends, which lost 8 bases and 6 bases, there was a span of 10 bases. CDR3 in DNA: TGTGCCAGCGAGAGCGCAGCCGGGGAGCTGTTTTTT. Protein sequence: CASESAAGELFF.

This clone has a single count. The chain joins TRBV28 to TRBJ1-4; no definite D call. Germline V gene lookup returns CDR1 MDHEN and CDR2 SYDVKM. V was shortened by 5 bases and J by 5 bases, with 15 bases between the two germline ends. The CDR3 covers 15 residues. The CDR3 loop reads CASSSPAGRNEKLFF. CDR3 coding DNA: TGTGCCAGCAGTAGCCCCGCGGGCCGGAATGAAAAACTGTTTTTT.

The chain couples TRBV7-9 to TRBJ2-7; 11 bases line up with TRBD2. The CDR3 is made up of 16 amino acids. Looked up from germline, CDR1 is SEHNR and CDR2 is FQNEAQ (reference sequence). With V trimmed by 3 bases and J by 5 bases, 9 bases remained unmatched. The CDR3 loop is CASSLGPGLADDEQYF. CDR3 in DNA: TGTGCCAGCAGCTTGGGTCCGGGACTAGCGGACGACGAGCAGTACTTC. Full variable domain (rest looked up from reference TRBV7-9 and TRBJ2-7): DTGVSQNPRHKITKRGQNVTFRCDPISEHNRLYWYRQTLGQGPEFLTYFQNEAQLEKSRLLSDRFSAERPKGSFSTLEIQRTEQGDSAMYLCASSLGPGLADDEQYFGPGTRLTVT.